This TCR beta chain was sequenced for a study of blood T cell repertoires in COVID-19. In the study overall: T cells, B-cell-depleted T cells, or PBMCs supplied cDNA or gDNA.

Assay used: immunoSEQ multiplex PCR; TCRdb lists only in-frame clones, some missing. Of fewer than 130,000 clones in the sample, approximately 84% were seen once. CDR1 and CDR2 (germline): SNHLY, FYNNEI. The CDR3 has 11 amino acids. The ends were cut back, 5 bases at V and 1 base at J, with 3 bases in the middle. Sequencing used peripheral blood. The TCR was taken from a human donor in a cohort sampled during active COVID-19. The chain joins TRBV2 to TRBJ2-7, with D uncertain. CDR3 in amino acids: CASSTSYEQYF. CDR3 nucleotide sequence: TGTGCCAGCAGTACTTCCTACGAGCAGTACTTC. The full variable domain, with the rest looked up from reference TRBV2 and TRBJ2-7, is EPEVTQTPSHQVTQMGQEVILRCVPISNHLYFYWYRQILGQKVEFLVSFYNNEISEKSEIFDDQFSVERPDGSNFTLKIRSTKLEDSAMYFCASSTSYEQYFGPGTRLTVT.